These 32 T cell receptor beta chains originate from one sample sequenced in a study of CD8 T cells in cerebrospinal fluid in Alzheimer's disease. TCRdb reprocessed the 10x single-cell sequencing reads and stores each CDR3 protein as one record, lacking DNA. The repertoire table contains 1,500 to 2,000 distinct CDR3 sequences. The sample comprised cerebrospinal fluid. These receptors were obtained from a human donor in good health.

The chain has TRBV15 and TRBJ2-1; the TCRdb call, TRBD2, lacks DNA for checking. Germline CDR1 is LNHNV and CDR2 is YYDKDF (reference sequence). The CDR3 is 15 amino acids. This chain's CDR3 is CATSMGLAGMPEQFF.

By frequency, this clonotype is medium-sized. The chain employs TRBV12-3 or TRBV12-4 and TRBJ2-7; TCRdb returns TRBD1, unconfirmable since there is no DNA. The CDR3 has 13 residues. The CDR3 is CASSLGWGREQYF.

This chain connects TRBV27 to TRBJ1-5; TCRdb gives TRBD1 as the D gene, but with no DNA this cannot be confirmed. This CDR3 is 13 amino acids long. The V gene's germline CDR1 is MNHEY and CDR2 SMNVEV (reference sequence). The CDR3 loop reads CASSLGTDQPQHF.

Its frequency marks this clonotype as medium-sized. The CDR3 loop reads CASSSRTGGFSMAQYF. This rearrangement joins TRBV7-2 to TRBJ2-5; TCRdb designates TRBD1, a call that cannot be tested without DNA. The CDR3 has 16 amino acids. Looked up from germline, CDR1 is SGHTA and CDR2 is FQGNSA.

This clonotype is identified as large (0.1 to 1%) from frequency. The chain has TRBV5-1 and TRBJ1-5; absent DNA, TCRdb's TRBD1 call cannot be checked. The CDR3 consists of 13 residues. CDR1 and CDR2 from the germline V gene are SGHRS and YFSETQ. The CDR3 protein is CASSRDSNQPQHF.

This clonotype ranks as medium-sized in terms of frequency. This chain links TRBV6-1 with TRBJ2-3; TCRdb calls TRBD1, which cannot be checked without DNA. The CDR3 contains 15 residues. Germline V gives CDR1 MNHNS, CDR2 SASEGT. CDR3 amino acids: CASSDRDRVTDTQYF.

According to its frequency, this clonotype is medium-sized. V and J are TRBV6-2 or TRBV6-3 and TRBJ2-3; checking the TCRdb D call of TRBD2 is not possible without DNA. The CDR3 contains 13 residues. Germline V gene sequence: CDR1 MNHEY, CDR2 SVGEGT. The CDR3 is CASSRDLPDTQYF.

Measured by frequency, this clonotype is medium-sized. CDR3 sequence: CSSKKHGSGTDTQYF. This rearrangement joins TRBV20-1 to TRBJ2-3. There are 15 residues in the CDR3. Per the germline V gene, CDR1 is DFQATT and CDR2 is SNEGSKA (reference sequence).

This clonotype is called medium-sized based on its frequency. This chain joins TRBV11-2 and TRBJ2-5; TCRdb lists TRBD2, though no DNA is available to test this call. Germline CDR1 is SGHAT and CDR2 is FQNNGV. There are 13 residues in the CDR3. This chain's CDR3 is CASSSGPQETQYF.

According to its frequency, this clonotype is medium-sized (0.01 to 0.1%). The chain uses TRBV10-1 and TRBJ2-7; there is no DNA to check the TCRdb D call of TRBD1. The CDR3 has 13 amino acids. Germline assignment: CDR1 WNHNN and CDR2 SYGVQD (reference sequence). Here the CDR3 reads CASSPGTVYEQYF.

Its frequency marks this clonotype as medium-sized. The V call is TRBV15, the J call TRBJ2-1. The CDR3 contains 15 residues. The germline CDR1 and CDR2 sequences are LNHNV and YYDKDF (reference sequence). The CDR3 reads CATSREPRYNNEQFF.

This clonotype is identified as large from frequency. The chain recombines TRBV3-1 with TRBJ2-4. Germline V gene sequence: CDR1 LGHDT, CDR2 YNNKEL (reference sequence). CDR3 length: 12 amino acids. CDR3 protein: CASSQGENIQYF.

This clonotype is labeled medium-sized based on frequency. The chain links TRBV9 to TRBJ2-5; no DNA is available, so the TRBD1 call from TCRdb remains unchecked. Germline CDR1 SGDLS, CDR2 YYNGEE. CDR3 length: 15 residues. CDR3 region: CASSVGQGAGETQYF. Supplemented by reference TRBV9 and TRBJ2-5, the full variable domain reads DSGVTQTPKHLITATGQRVTLRCSPRSGDLSVYWYQQSLDQGLQFLIQYYNGEERAKGNILERFSAQQFPDLHSELNLSSLELGDSALYFCASSVGQGAGETQYFGPGTRLLVL.

This clonotype is labeled medium-sized (0.01 to 0.1%) based on frequency. This chain joins TRBV5-5 and TRBJ2-1; with no DNA, the TCRdb D assignment of TRBD1 cannot be verified. CDR3 length equals 16 residues. Germline V gene data show CDR1 as SGHKS and CDR2 as YYEKEE (reference sequence). The chain's CDR3 is CASSIWTGGNYNEQFF. Full variable domain (rest looked up from reference TRBV5-5 and TRBJ2-1): DAGVTQSPTHLIKTRGQQVTLRCSPISGHKSVSWYQQVLGQGPQFIFQYYEKEERGRGNFPDRFSARQFPNYSSELNVNALLLGDSALYLCASSIWTGGNYNEQFFGPGTRLTVL.

The chain couples TRBV19 to TRBJ1-5; TCRdb designates TRBD1, a call that cannot be tested without DNA. The germline V gene has CDR1 LNHDA and CDR2 SQIVND (reference sequence). This CDR3 spans 15 amino acids. This chain's CDR3 is CASSIGWQGSQPQHF.

By frequency, this clonotype is large. The chain uses TRBV7-9 and TRBJ2-7. This CDR3 region has 12 residues. Germline V lookup: CDR1 SEHNR, CDR2 FQNEAQ (reference sequence). The CDR3: CASSLDAYEQYF.

This clonotype counts as medium-sized by frequency. The CDR3 spells CASSPGLAQTGGTQYF. V usage is TRBV9 and J usage is TRBJ2-3; the TRBD2 assignment by TCRdb is unverifiable without DNA. This CDR3 is built from 16 residues. Germline V gene lookup returns CDR1 SGDLS and CDR2 YYNGEE.

This clonotype ranks as medium-sized (0.01 to 0.1%) in terms of frequency. This chain links TRBV7-2 with TRBJ1-4. Germline CDR1 and CDR2: SGHTA and FQGNSA. This CDR3 region has 14 residues. The CDR3 sequence: CASSLEPPYEKLFF.

The rearrangement joins TRBV2 to TRBJ1-3; with no DNA, the TCRdb D assignment of TRBD1 cannot be verified. The CDR3 sequence is 23 residues long. The germline gives CDR1 SNHLY, CDR2 FYNNEI. CDR3 amino acids: CASTGPRDRGKGRPPSSGNTIYF.

This clonotype is called medium-sized (0.01 to 0.1%) based on its frequency. This chain uses TRBV5-6 with TRBJ1-2; no DNA is available, so the TRBD1 call from TCRdb remains unchecked. Germline V gene sequence: CDR1 SGHDT, CDR2 YYEEEE. The CDR3 consists of 14 residues. The CDR3 loop is CASSPPTTFYGYTF.

The gene calls are TRBV5-8 and TRBJ1-2; TCRdb designates TRBD1, a call that cannot be tested without DNA. The CDR3 extends over 15 amino acids. Per germline, CDR1 SGHTS and CDR2 YDEGEE. This CDR3 is CASSLGPSQSYGYTF.

Frequency places this clonotype as medium-sized (0.01 to 0.1%). V and J are TRBV29-1 and TRBJ1-2. The CDR3 is 12 amino acids. Germline V gives CDR1 SQVTM, CDR2 ANQGSEA. CDR3 protein: CSVEKSSYGYTF. Together with reference TRBV29-1 and TRBJ1-2, the CDR3 gives the full variable domain: SAVISQKPSRDICQRGTSLTIQCQVDSQVTMMFWYRQQPGQSLTLIATANQGSEATYESGFVIDKFPISRPNLTFSTLTVSNMSPEDSSIYLCSVEKSSYGYTFGSGTRLTVV.

Measured by frequency, this clonotype is medium-sized. The V and J genes are TRBV28 and TRBJ2-5; the D call from TCRdb, TRBD1, cannot be confirmed without DNA. CDR3 length: 13 residues. Germline V gene sequence: CDR1 MDHEN, CDR2 SYDVKM. The CDR3 loop reads CASTRGRQETQYF.

This clonotype is classed as large by frequency. The genes are TRBV4-2 and TRBJ2-6. This CDR3 contains 15 residues. Germline-derived CDR1 and CDR2 are LGHNA and YNFKEQ. CDR3 in amino acids: CASSQVLAGANVLTF.

This clonotype registers medium-sized (0.01 to 0.1%) by frequency. The V call is TRBV19, the J call TRBJ2-7. Germline CDR1 and CDR2: LNHDA and SQIVND (reference sequence). CDR3 length equals 14 residues. CDR3: CARRSLNGSYEQYF.

By frequency, this clonotype is medium-sized (0.01 to 0.1%). CDR3 in amino acids: CASNGAAGGPDTQYF. The rearrangement uses TRBV28 and TRBJ2-3; absent DNA, TCRdb's TRBD2 call cannot be checked. The CDR3 spans 15 residues. CDR1 and CDR2 from the germline V gene are MDHEN and SYDVKM.

This clonotype registers large by frequency. The V and J genes are TRBV10-3 and TRBJ2-3; TCRdb reports TRBD2, a call that lacks DNA to check it against. Looked up from germline, CDR1 is ENHRY and CDR2 is SYGVKD. The CDR3 runs 17 residues. The CDR3 loop reads CAIRGGLAGAHTDTQYF.

This clonotype registers medium-sized by frequency. This chain uses TRBV27 with TRBJ1-5. Germline V lookup: CDR1 MNHEY, CDR2 SMNVEV (reference sequence). The CDR3 length is 14 residues. CDR3 residues: CASSFNSGNQPQHF.

This clonotype registers medium-sized (0.01 to 0.1%) by frequency. The chain combines TRBV19 with TRBJ1-6; TCRdb outputs TRBD1, but without DNA this stays unchecked. The CDR3 spans 19 residues. The V gene's germline CDR1 is LNHDA and CDR2 SQIVND (reference sequence). The CDR3 reads CASSRTGGFGSSYNSPLHF.

Measured by frequency, this clonotype is medium-sized. This chain connects TRBV7-9 to TRBJ2-5; checking the TCRdb D call of TRBD1 is not possible without DNA. Germline CDR1 and CDR2: SEHNR and FQNEAQ (reference sequence). The CDR3 totals 14 residues. The CDR3 loop reads CASSLALAGETQYF.

This clonotype is classed as medium-sized (0.01 to 0.1%) by frequency. CDR3 region: CAWRTVFYEQYF. This rearrangement joins TRBV30 to TRBJ2-7. Germline V CDR1 and CDR2: GTSNPN, SVGIG (reference sequence). CDR3 length equals 12 residues.

Measured by frequency, this clonotype is medium-sized. The rearrangement joins TRBV2 to TRBJ2-3; TCRdb selects TRBD1, and the lack of DNA leaves this call unchecked. This CDR3 contains 11 residues. Looked up from germline, CDR1 is SNHLY and CDR2 is FYNNEI. The CDR3 here is CASSRDLLGYF.